Below, 6 T cell receptor beta chains from the same sample are listed, as sequenced in a study of identifying expanded T cells in peripheral blood. Libraries were prepared by immunoSEQ multiplex PCR; TCRdb keeps only in-frame clonotypes and omits some of them. Of roughly 61,000 clones listed, 89% are singletons. The material sequenced was blood. All receptors come from a person aged 18 to 75 in good health.

The chain carries TRBV7-6 and TRBJ2-7; 11 bases are a match to TRBD2. The germline V gene encodes CDR1 SGHVS and CDR2 FNYEAQ. The V gene end was trimmed by 5 bases and the J gene end by 0 bases; junction bases not matched to a gene: 3. The CDR3 runs 15 residues. The DNA for the CDR3 is TGTGCCAGCAGCCCGACTAGCGGGGCCTCCTACGAGCAGTACTTC. This sequence encodes CASSPTSGASYEQYF.

This chain connects TRBV4-3 to TRBJ1-1; D is undetermined. The CDR3 has 14 amino acids. CDR1 LGHNA and CDR2 YSLEER come from the germline V gene. V lost 7 bases to trimming and J lost 1 base, with 13 bases between them. CDR3 DNA: TGCGCCAGCAAGCTCCTTATGGGGAACACTGAAGCTTTCTTT. Its protein product is CASKLLMGNTEAFF.

CDR3 protein: CASSPQEGVSNYGYTF. The CDR3 DNA follows: TGTGCCAGCTCACCACAGGAGGGGGTGTCTAACTATGGCTACACCTTC. This sequence joins TRBV18 and TRBJ1-2; a weak D match, TRBD1 (6 bases). Germline V gives CDR1 KGHSH, CDR2 LQKENI. V was cut by 1 base and J by 0 bases, with 12 bases left in between. The CDR3 extends over 16 amino acids.

The J gene is TRBJ2-5, the V gene TRBV6-6; tentative D call: TRBD2 (6 bases). V was pared by 4 bases and J by 5 bases, with 20 bases between. Looked up from germline, CDR1 is MNHNY and CDR2 is SVGAGI (reference sequence). CDR3 length equals 16 residues. As DNA, the CDR3 is TGTGCCAGCAGTTTCGGCCCACTAGCCGCCTCGGAGACCCAGTACTTC. This gives the protein CASSFGPLAASETQYF.

This clone came up once. The J gene is TRBJ2-3, the V gene TRBV9, with unresolved D. The CDR3 extends over 15 amino acids. Germline CDR1 is SGDLS and CDR2 is YYNGEE. Trimming cost V 0 bases and J 9 bases, with 17 bases left between them. The CDR3 bases are TGTGCCAGCAGCGTAGAAGTCACAGATACGAGGACGCAGTATTTT. This codes for CASSVEVTDTRTQYF. Filled out from reference TRBV9 and TRBJ2-3, the complete variable domain reads DSGVTQTPKHLITATGQRVTLRCSPRSGDLSVYWYQQSLDQGLQFLIQYYNGEERAKGNILERFSAQQFPDLHSELNLSSLELGDSALYFCASSVEVTDTRTQYFGPGTRLTVL.

Only one count was recorded for this clone. The chain joins TRBV4-1 to TRBJ2-3; 13 nucleotides match TRBD2. CDR3 length: 15 amino acids. V was pared by 5 bases and J by 6 bases, with 5 bases of the junction left unmatched. CDR1 is MGHRA and CDR2 is YSYEKL in the germline V gene. CDR3 coding DNA: TGCGCCAGCAGCTCGACTAGCGGGAGGTCGGATACGCAGTATTTT. This translates into CASSSTSGRSDTQYF.